This T cell receptor (beta chain) was observed in a study of shared clonotypes between healthy human individuals. Trimming removed 0 bases from V and 0 bases from J, with 9 bases in between. Germline CDR1 and CDR2: KGHSH and LQKENI. This CDR3 spans 16 amino acids. Sequencing was performed with immunoSEQ multiplex PCR; in TCRdb, only in-frame clones are kept and a portion is missing. This table has around 2.1 million clones, 90% to 96% appearing once. The TCR originated in a man aged 18 to 30 in good health. This chain links TRBV18 with TRBJ1-3; D call uncertain. The specimen sequenced was naive CD4+ T cells sorted from blood. As to subset: CD45RA+ positively selected. CDR3 sequence reads: CASSPPLQSSGNTIYF. For the CDR3, the DNA is TGTGCCAGCTCACCACCGCTTCAGAGCTCTGGAAACACCATATATTTT. The full variable domain, rest sourced from reference TRBV18 and TRBJ1-3, is NAGVMQNPRHLVRRRGQEARLRCSPMKGHSHVYWYRQLPEEGLKFMVYLQKENIIDESGMPKERFSAEFPKEGPSILRIQQVVRGDSAAYFCASSPPLQSSGNTIYFGEGSWLTVV.